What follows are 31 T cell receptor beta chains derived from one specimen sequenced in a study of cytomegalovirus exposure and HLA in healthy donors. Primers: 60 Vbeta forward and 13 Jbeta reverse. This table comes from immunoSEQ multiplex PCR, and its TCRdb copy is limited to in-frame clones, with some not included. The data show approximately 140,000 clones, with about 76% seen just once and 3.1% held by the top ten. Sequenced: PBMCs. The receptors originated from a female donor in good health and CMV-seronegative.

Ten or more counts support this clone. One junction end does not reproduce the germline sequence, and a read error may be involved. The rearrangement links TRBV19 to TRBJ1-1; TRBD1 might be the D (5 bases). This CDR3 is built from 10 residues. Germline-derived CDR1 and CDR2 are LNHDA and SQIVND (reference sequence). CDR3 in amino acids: CRAGRTEAFF. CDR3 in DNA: TGCCGAGCAGGGCGGACTGAAGCTTTCTTT.

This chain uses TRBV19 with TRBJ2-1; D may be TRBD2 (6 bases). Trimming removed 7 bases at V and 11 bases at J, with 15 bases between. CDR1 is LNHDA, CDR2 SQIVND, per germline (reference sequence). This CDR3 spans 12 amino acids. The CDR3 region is CASTPEEGKQFF. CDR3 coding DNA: TGTGCCAGTACCCCCGAGGAGGGAAAGCAGTTCTTC.

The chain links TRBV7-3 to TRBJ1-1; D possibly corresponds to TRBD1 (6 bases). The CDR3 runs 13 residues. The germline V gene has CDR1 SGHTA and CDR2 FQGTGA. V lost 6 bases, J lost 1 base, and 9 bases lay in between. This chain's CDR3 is CASSKQGNTEAFF. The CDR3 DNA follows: TGTGCCAGCAGTAAACAGGGGAACACTGAAGCTTTCTTT.

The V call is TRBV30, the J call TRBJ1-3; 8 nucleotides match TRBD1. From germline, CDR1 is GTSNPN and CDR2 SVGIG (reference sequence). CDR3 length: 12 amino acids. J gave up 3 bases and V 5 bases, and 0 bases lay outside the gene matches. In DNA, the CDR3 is TGTGCCTGGGGGACAGGTGGAAACACCATATATTTT. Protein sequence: CAWGTGGNTIYF. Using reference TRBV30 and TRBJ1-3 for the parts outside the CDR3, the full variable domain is SQTIHQWPATLVQPVGSPLSLECTVEGTSNPNLYWYRQAAGRGLQLLFYSVGIGQISSEVPQNLSASRPQDRQFILSSKKLLLSDSGFYLCAWGTGGNTIYFGEGSWLTVV.

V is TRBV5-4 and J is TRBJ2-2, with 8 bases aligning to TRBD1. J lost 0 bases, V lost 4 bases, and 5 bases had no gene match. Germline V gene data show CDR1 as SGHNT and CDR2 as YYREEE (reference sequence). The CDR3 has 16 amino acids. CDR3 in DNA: TGTGCCAGCAGCGGGGGGACAGGATCGAACACCGGGGAGCTGTTTTTT. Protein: CASSGGTGSNTGELFF. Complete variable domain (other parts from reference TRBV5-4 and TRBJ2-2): ETGVTQSPTHLIKTRGQQVTLRCSSQSGHNTVSWYQQALGQGPQFIFQYYREEENGRGNFPPRFSGLQFPNYSSELNVNALELDDSALYLCASSGGTGSNTGELFFGEGSRLTVL.

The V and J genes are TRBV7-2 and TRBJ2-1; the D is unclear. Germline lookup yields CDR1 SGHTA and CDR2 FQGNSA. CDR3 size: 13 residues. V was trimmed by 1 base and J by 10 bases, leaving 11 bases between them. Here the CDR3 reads CASSLGVAREQFF. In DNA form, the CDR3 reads TGTGCCAGCAGCTTAGGGGTCGCGCGGGAGCAGTTCTTC.

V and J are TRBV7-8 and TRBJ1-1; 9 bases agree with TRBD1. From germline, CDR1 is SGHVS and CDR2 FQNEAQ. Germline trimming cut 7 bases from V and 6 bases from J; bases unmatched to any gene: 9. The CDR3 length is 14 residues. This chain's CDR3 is CASTLGQGKPEAFF. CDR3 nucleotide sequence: TGTGCCAGCACCCTGGGACAGGGTAAGCCTGAAGCTTTCTTT. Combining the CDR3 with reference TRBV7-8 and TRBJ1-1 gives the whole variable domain GAGVSQSPRYKVAKRGQDVALRCDPISGHVSLFWYQQALGQGPEFLTYFQNEAQLDKSGLPSDRFFAERPEGSVSTLKIQRTQQEDSAVYLCASTLGQGKPEAFFGQGTRLTVV.

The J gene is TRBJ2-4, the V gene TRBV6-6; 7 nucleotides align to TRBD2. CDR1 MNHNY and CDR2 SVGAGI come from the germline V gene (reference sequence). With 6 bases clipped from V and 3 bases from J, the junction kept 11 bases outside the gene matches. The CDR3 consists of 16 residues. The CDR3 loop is CASRLTSGGSKNIQYF. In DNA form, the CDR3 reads TGTGCCAGCAGACTTACATCGGGCGGGAGCAAAAACATTCAGTACTTC.

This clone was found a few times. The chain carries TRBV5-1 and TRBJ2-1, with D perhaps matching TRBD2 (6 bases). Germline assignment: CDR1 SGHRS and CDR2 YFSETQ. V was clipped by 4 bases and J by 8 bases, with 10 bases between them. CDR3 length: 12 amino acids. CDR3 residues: CASSGRRDEQFF. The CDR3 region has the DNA TGCGCCAGCAGCGGGAGGAGGGATGAGCAGTTCTTC.

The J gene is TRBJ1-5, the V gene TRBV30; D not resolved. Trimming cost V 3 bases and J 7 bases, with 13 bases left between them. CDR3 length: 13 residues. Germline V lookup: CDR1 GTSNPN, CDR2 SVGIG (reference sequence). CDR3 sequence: CAWSPHELQPQHF. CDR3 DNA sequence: TGTGCCTGGAGCCCCCACGAGTTACAGCCCCAGCATTTT.

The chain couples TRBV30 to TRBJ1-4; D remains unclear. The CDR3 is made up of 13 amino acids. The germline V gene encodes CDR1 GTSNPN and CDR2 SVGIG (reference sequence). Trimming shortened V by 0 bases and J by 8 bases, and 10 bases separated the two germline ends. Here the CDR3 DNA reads TGTGCCTGGAGTGTAATCGGAGGGGAAAAACTGTTTTTT. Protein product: CAWSVIGGEKLFF.

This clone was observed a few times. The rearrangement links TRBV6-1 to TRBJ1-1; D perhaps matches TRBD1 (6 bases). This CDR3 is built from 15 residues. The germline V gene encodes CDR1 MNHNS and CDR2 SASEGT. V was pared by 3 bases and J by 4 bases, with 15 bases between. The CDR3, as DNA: TGTGCCAGCAGTGATCCAAGGACAGAACTCACTGAAGCTTTCTTT. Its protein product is CASSDPRTELTEAFF.

In DNA, the CDR3 is TGTGCCAGAGACCGAACGGGACAGGGGGTGATCTACGAGCAGTACTTC. Its translation: CARDRTGQGVIYEQYF. This chain links TRBV2 with TRBJ2-7; 11 bases are a match to TRBD1. V trimming: 9 bases; J trimming: 3 bases; junction bases outside the gene matches: 13. Germline-derived CDR1 and CDR2 are SNHLY and FYNNEI. This CDR3 has 16 amino acids.

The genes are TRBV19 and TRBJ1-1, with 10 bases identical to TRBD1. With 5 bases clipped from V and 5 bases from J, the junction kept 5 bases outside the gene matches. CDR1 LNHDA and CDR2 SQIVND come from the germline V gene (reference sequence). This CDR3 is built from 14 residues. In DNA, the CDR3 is TGTGCCAGTAGTGCAGGACAGGGGGGAACTGAAGCTTTCTTT. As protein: CASSAGQGGTEAFF. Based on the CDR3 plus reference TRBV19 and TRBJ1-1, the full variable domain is DGGITQSPKYLFRKEGQNVTLSCEQNLNHDAMYWYRQDPGQGLRLIYYSQIVNDFQKGDIAEGYSVSREKKESFPLTVTSAQKNPTAFYLCASSAGQGGTEAFFGQGTRLTVV.

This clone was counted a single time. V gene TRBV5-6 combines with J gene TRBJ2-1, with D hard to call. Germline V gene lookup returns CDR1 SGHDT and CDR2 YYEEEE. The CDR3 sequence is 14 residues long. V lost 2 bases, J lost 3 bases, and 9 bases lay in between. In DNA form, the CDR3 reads TGTGCCAGCAGCTTAGGAAGCGTCTACAATGAGCAGTTCTTC. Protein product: CASSLGSVYNEQFF.

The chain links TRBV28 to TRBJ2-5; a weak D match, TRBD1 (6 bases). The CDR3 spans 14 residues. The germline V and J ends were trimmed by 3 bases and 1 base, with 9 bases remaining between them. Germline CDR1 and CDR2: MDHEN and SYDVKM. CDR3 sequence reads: CASSFDRIQETQYF. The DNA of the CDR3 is TGTGCCAGCAGTTTCGACAGGATCCAAGAGACCCAGTACTTC.

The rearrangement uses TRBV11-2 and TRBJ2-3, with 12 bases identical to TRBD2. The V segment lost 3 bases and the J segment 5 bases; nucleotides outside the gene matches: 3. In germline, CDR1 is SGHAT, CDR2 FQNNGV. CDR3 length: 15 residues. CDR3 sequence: CASSFGLAGIDTQYF. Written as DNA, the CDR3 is TGTGCCAGCAGCTTTGGACTAGCGGGGATAGATACGCAGTATTTT.

CDR3: CAISELYEQYF. The DNA of the CDR3 is TGTGCCATCAGTGAACTTTACGAGCAGTACTTC. The chain has TRBV10-3 and TRBJ2-7, with D unresolved. The germline V gene encodes CDR1 ENHRY and CDR2 SYGVKD. The V gene lost 3 bases and the J gene lost 4 bases, with 4 bases spanning the gap. The CDR3 totals 11 residues.

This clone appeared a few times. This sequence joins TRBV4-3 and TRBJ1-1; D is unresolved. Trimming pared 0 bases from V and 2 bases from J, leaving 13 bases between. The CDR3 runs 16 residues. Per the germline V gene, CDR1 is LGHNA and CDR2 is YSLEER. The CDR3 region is CASSQDSRLINTEAFF. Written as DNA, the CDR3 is TGCGCCAGCAGCCAAGATTCGCGCCTGATAAACACTGAAGCTTTCTTT.

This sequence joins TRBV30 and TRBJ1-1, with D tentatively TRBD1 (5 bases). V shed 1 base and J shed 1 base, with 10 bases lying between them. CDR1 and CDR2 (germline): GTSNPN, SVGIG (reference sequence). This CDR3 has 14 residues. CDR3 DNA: TGTGCCTGGAGTGGTGGGGCCGCGAACACTGAAGCTTTCTTT. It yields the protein CAWSGGAANTEAFF.

In nucleotides, the CDR3 is TGCGCCAGCAGGAGCGGGAGAGTAACCGGGGAGCTGTTTTTT. Translation: CASRSGRVTGELFF. The V gene is TRBV10-1, the J gene TRBJ2-2; 8 positions agree with TRBD2. V shed 6 bases, J shed 5 bases, and the junction held 5 bases outside the gene matches. Per the germline V gene, CDR1 is WNHNN and CDR2 is SYGVQD (reference sequence). This CDR3 region has 14 residues.

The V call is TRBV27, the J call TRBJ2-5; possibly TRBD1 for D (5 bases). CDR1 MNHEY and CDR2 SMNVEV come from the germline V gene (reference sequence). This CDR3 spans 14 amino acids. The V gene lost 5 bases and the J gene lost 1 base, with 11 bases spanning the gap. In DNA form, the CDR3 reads TGTGCCAGCAGTCCCGTGGGGCCCCAAGAGACCCAGTACTTC. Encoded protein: CASSPVGPQETQYF.

Written as DNA, the CDR3 is TGTGCCAGCAGCTTACTCGGGAATTACGAGCAGTACTTC. The encoded protein is CASSLLGNYEQYF. This chain connects TRBV7-2 to TRBJ2-7, with a tentative D call TRBD2 (5 bases). CDR3 length: 13 residues. The ends were cut back, 2 bases at V and 4 bases at J, with 9 bases in the middle. Germline loops: CDR1 SGHTA, CDR2 FQGNSA.

CDR3 amino acids: CASSLIRDRGRSGYTF. For the CDR3, the DNA is TGTGCCAGTAGCCTTATCCGGGACAGGGGGCGTTCTGGCTACACCTTC. The V and J genes are TRBV19 and TRBJ1-2; 12 bases are a match to TRBD1. CDR1 and CDR2 (germline): LNHDA, SQIVND (reference sequence). The CDR3 length is 16 residues. Trimming took 6 bases from V and 7 from J; bases not matched to a gene: 12.

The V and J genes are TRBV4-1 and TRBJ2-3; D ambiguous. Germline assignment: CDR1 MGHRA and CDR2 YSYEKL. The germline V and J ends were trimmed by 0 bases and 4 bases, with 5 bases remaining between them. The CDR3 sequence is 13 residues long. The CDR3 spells CASSQDLPDTQYF. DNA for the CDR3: TGCGCCAGCAGCCAAGATCTCCCAGATACGCAGTATTTT.

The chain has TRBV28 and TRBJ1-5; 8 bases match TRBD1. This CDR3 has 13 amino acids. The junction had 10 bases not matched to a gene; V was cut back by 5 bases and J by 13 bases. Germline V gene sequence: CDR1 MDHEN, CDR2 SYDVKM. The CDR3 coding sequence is TGTGCCAGCAGTGGGACTTTAAGGACAGGGCAGCATTTT. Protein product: CASSGTLRTGQHF.

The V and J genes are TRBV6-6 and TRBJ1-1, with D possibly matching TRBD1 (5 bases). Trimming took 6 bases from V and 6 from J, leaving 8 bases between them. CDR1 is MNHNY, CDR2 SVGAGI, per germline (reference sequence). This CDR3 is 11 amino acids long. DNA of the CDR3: TGTGCCAGCAGCACGGGGGCTGAAGCTTTCTTT. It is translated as CASSTGAEAFF.

CDR3 bases: TGTGCCACCAGCAGAGAGCTACGTTATACGCAGTATTTT. Residues: CATSRELRYTQYF. The V call is TRBV15, the J call TRBJ2-3; D is unresolved. Trimming took off 0 bases at V and 7 bases at J, with 8 bases between the two ends. The CDR3 is 13 amino acids. Germline values: CDR1 LNHNV, CDR2 YYDKDF (reference sequence).

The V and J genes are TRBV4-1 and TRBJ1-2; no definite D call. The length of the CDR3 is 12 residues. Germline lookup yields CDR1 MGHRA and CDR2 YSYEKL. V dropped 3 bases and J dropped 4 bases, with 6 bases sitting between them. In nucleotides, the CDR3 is TGCGCCAGCAGCCACAGAAGCTATGGCTACACCTTC. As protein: CASSHRSYGYTF.

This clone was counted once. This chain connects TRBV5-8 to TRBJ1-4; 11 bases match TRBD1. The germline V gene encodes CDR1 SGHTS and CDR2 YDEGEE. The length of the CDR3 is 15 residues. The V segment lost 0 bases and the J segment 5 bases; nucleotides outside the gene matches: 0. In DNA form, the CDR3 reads TGTGCCAGCAGCTTGGGGGACAGGGGGAATGAAAAACTGTTTTTT. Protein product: CASSLGDRGNEKLFF.

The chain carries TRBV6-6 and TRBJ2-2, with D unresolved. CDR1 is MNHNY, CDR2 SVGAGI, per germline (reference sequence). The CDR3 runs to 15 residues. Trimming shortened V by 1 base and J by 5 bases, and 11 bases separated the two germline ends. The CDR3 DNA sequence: TGTGCCAGCAGTTACTTCCTACCTAGAACCGGGGAGCTGTTTTTT. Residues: CASSYFLPRTGELFF.